Included here is one TCR beta chain sequence, with context. This table comes from immunoSEQ multiplex PCR, and its TCRdb copy is limited to in-frame clones, with some not included. The table has tens of thousands of clones, roughly 78% seen once; the top ten hold roughly 21%. The data originate from a study of blood T cell repertoires in COVID-19. CDR3 length equals 16 residues. V was pared by 2 bases and J by 2 bases, with 2 bases of the junction left unmatched. Germline lookup yields CDR1 SGHTA and CDR2 FQGNSA. The sequence derives from a woman at least 80 years old with acute or convalescent COVID-19. Sequenced: peripheral blood. The chain uses TRBV7-2 and TRBJ2-3; 12 bases are a match to TRBD2. CDR3 sequence (DNA): TGTGCCAGCAGCTTAAGACTAGCGGGGGCCACAGATACGCAGTATTTT. Encoded protein: CASSLRLAGATDTQYF. Looking up the rest from reference TRBV7-2 and TRBJ2-3 gives the full variable domain: GAGVSQSPSNKVTEKGKDVELRCDPISGHTALYWYRQSLGQGLEFLIYFQGNSAPDKSGLPSDRFSAERTGGSVSTLTIQRTQQEDSAVYLCASSLRLAGATDTQYFGPGTRLTVL.